These 19 T cell receptor beta chains share one sample of origin, sequenced in a study of blood T cell repertoires in COVID-19. Profiled with immunoSEQ multiplex PCR; TCRdb holds only in-frame clones, not every one. The sample has some 200,000 clones; 87% are singletons. Sequencing was done on a sample of peripheral blood. The receptors derive from a woman aged 18 to 35 who had recovered from COVID-19.

V and J are TRBV15 and TRBJ1-2; D is possibly TRBD1 (6 bases). CDR1 and CDR2 (germline): LNHNV, YYDKDF (reference sequence). V shed 1 base and J shed 6 bases, with 18 bases lying between them. This CDR3 spans 16 amino acids. The CDR3 loop is CATSRAKPLGTHGYTF. CDR3 sequence (DNA): TGTGCCACCAGCAGAGCCAAGCCCCTTGGGACACATGGCTACACCTTC.

The chain carries TRBV5-1 and TRBJ2-2; 11 bases fit TRBD2. Germline loops: CDR1 SGHRS, CDR2 YFSETQ. The CDR3 totals 15 residues. V trimming: 2 bases; J trimming: 6 bases; junction bases outside the gene matches: 3. The CDR3 here is CASSFSGRVAGELFF. Here the CDR3 DNA reads TGCGCCAGCAGCTTTAGCGGGAGGGTCGCCGGGGAGCTGTTTTTT.

The rearrangement uses TRBV4-2 and TRBJ1-1; D is unresolved. Germline assignment: CDR1 LGHNA and CDR2 YNFKEQ. Trimming cost V 0 bases and J 1 base, with 9 bases left between them. The CDR3 is 15 amino acids. DNA of the CDR3: TGTGCCAGCAGCCAAGAGGAGGGCTGGAACACTGAAGCTTTCTTT. The encoded protein is CASSQEEGWNTEAFF.

CDR3 loop: CATWGHSSDTQYF. The DNA of the CDR3 is TGTGCCACCTGGGGGCATAGCTCGGATACGCAGTATTTT. This chain uses TRBV15 with TRBJ2-3; a weak D match, TRBD1 (6 bases). Germline CDR1 and CDR2: LNHNV and YYDKDF (reference sequence). The CDR3 is made up of 13 amino acids. V lost 8 bases and J lost 6, with 15 bases in between.

This clone was seen a handful of times. This rearrangement joins TRBV6-5 to TRBJ1-1; TRBD1 might be the D (6 bases). Trimming removed 1 base from V and 1 base from J, with 7 bases in between. CDR1 is MNHEY, CDR2 SVGAGI, per germline. The length of the CDR3 is 14 residues. CDR3 DNA sequence: TGTGCCAGCAGTTACTACAGGGAGAACACTGAAGCTTTCTTT. Translated, it gives CASSYYRENTEAFF.

This sequence joins TRBV7-2 and TRBJ2-3; 9 bases line up with TRBD1. The V segment lost 1 base and the J segment 4 bases; nucleotides outside the gene matches: 3. The CDR3 sequence is 15 residues long. CDR1 SGHTA and CDR2 FQGNSA come from the germline V gene. CDR3 DNA sequence: TGTGCCAGCAGCTTAGGTCGGGACAGGGCAGATACGCAGTATTTT. Translated, it gives CASSLGRDRADTQYF.

In this sample, this clone turned up a few times. The chain recombines TRBV19 with TRBJ1-1, with D unresolved. The germline V gene encodes CDR1 LNHDA and CDR2 SQIVND (reference sequence). Trimming removed 5 bases at V and 5 bases at J, with 18 bases between. The CDR3 sequence is 15 residues long. CDR3 loop: CASSGTAVGITEAFF. The CDR3 DNA reads as TGTGCCAGTAGTGGAACGGCGGTAGGAATAACTGAAGCTTTCTTT.

This chain connects TRBV7-9 to TRBJ2-7, with 7 bases identical to TRBD2. Germline CDR1 is SEHNR and CDR2 is FQNEAQ (reference sequence). J gave up 6 bases and V 5 bases, and 7 bases lay outside the gene matches. The CDR3 is made up of 13 amino acids. For the CDR3, the DNA is TGTGCCAGCAGCCAAGCGGGGTCCGGCGAGCAGTACTTC. Translation: CASSQAGSGEQYF.

The V gene is TRBV2, the J gene TRBJ1-2; D is unclear. Germline CDR1 reads SNHLY; CDR2 reads FYNNEI. V lost 7 bases and J lost 1, with 4 bases in between. The CDR3 contains 11 residues. The CDR3 loop reads CASMRNYGYTF. The CDR3 DNA follows: TGTGCCAGCATGCGTAACTATGGCTACACCTTC.

This clone was detected only a few times. The V call is TRBV4-3, the J call TRBJ2-1; weak D call: TRBD2 (5 bases). CDR1 is LGHNA, CDR2 YSLEER, per germline. The CDR3 sequence is 15 residues long. Trimming removed 0 bases at V and 5 bases at J, with 11 bases between. The CDR3 sequence: CASSQDPAVDNEQFF. In nucleotides, the CDR3 is TGCGCCAGCAGCCAAGACCCAGCGGTTGACAATGAGCAGTTCTTC.

The chain is built from TRBV7-3 and TRBJ2-6; possibly TRBD2 for D (6 bases). The CDR3 is 15 amino acids. Germline CDR1 is SGHTA and CDR2 is FQGTGA. V shed 5 bases and J shed 3 bases, with 11 bases lying between them. The CDR3 DNA reads TGTGCCAGCAGCGAGCAGGGAGGTGGGGCCAACGTCCTGACTTTC. Its protein is CASSEQGGGANVLTF.

The rearrangement uses TRBV12-3 or TRBV12-4 and TRBJ1-5; TRBD1 aligns across 10 bases. Trimming took 6 bases from V and 7 from J; bases not matched to a gene: 3. The CDR3 sequence is 13 residues long. The CDR3 spells CASSRTGGQPQHF. CDR3 nucleotides: TGTGCCAGCAGCCGGACAGGGGGACAGCCCCAGCATTTT.

The chain links TRBV4-2 to TRBJ2-1, with D perhaps TRBD2 (6 bases). Germline CDR1 is LGHNA and CDR2 is YNFKEQ. V was trimmed by 0 bases and J by 4 bases, leaving 19 bases between them. This CDR3 contains 18 residues. The CDR3 reads CASSQDKARRGLYNEQFF. CDR3 DNA: TGTGCCAGCAGCCAAGATAAAGCTCGGCGGGGTTTATACAATGAGCAGTTCTTC.

V is TRBV27 and J is TRBJ1-5; 8 positions agree with TRBD1. Trimming removed 6 bases from V and 6 bases from J; junction bases left unmatched: 7. Germline V gene sequence: CDR1 MNHEY, CDR2 SMNVEV (reference sequence). CDR3 length equals 14 residues. In nucleotides, the CDR3 is TGTGCCAGCAGAACAGGACAGGGCCCTCAGCCCCAGCATTTT. Its translation is CASRTGQGPQPQHF.

The chain employs TRBV28 and TRBJ1-2, with D uncertain. V gave up 4 bases and J gave up 7 bases, with 16 bases separating them. The CDR3 runs to 14 residues. CDR1 is MDHEN and CDR2 is SYDVKM in the germline V gene. CDR3 residues: CASSSSHKGGGYTF. In nucleotides, the CDR3 is TGTGCCAGCAGTTCGAGCCACAAAGGCGGTGGCTACACCTTC.

This sequence joins TRBV19 and TRBJ2-3; 9 bases agree with TRBD2. Germline assignment: CDR1 LNHDA and CDR2 SQIVND (reference sequence). The V gene end was trimmed by 8 bases and the J gene end by 3 bases; junction bases not matched to a gene: 0. The CDR3 extends over 12 amino acids. DNA for the CDR3: TGTGCCAGTGCGGGGGGGACAGATACGCAGTATTTT. Translating it yields CASAGGTDTQYF.

This chain uses TRBV7-2 with TRBJ2-1; D is undetermined. Germline V gene data show CDR1 as SGHTA and CDR2 as FQGNSA. The CDR3 extends over 15 amino acids. With 7 bases removed from V and 7 bases from J, the gap between germline ends came to 20 bases. The CDR3 sequence is CASTPSRSLRNEQFF. The CDR3 region has the DNA TGTGCCAGCACCCCGAGCCGGTCCCTCAGGAATGAGCAGTTCTTC.

This clone appeared a single time. The rearrangement uses TRBV5-8 and TRBJ1-5, with unresolved D. V lost 0 bases and J lost 2, with 3 bases in between. CDR3 length: 13 amino acids. Germline CDR1 and CDR2: SGHTS and YDEGEE. The CDR3 sequence is CASSLVGNQPQHF. DNA of the CDR3: TGTGCCAGCAGCTTGGTAGGCAATCAGCCCCAGCATTTT.

V gene TRBV9 combines with J gene TRBJ1-5; D perhaps matches TRBD1 (5 bases). CDR3 size: 15 residues. Trimming removed 0 bases from V and 3 bases from J, with 10 bases in between. In germline, CDR1 is SGDLS, CDR2 YYNGEE. Written as DNA, the CDR3 is TGTGCCAGCAGCGTAGATGGGGGGTACAATCAGCCCCAGCATTTT. This codes for CASSVDGGYNQPQHF. Full variable domain (remainder filled in from reference TRBV9 and TRBJ1-5): DSGVTQTPKHLITATGQRVTLRCSPRSGDLSVYWYQQSLDQGLQFLIQYYNGEERAKGNILERFSAQQFPDLHSELNLSSLELGDSALYFCASSVDGGYNQPQHFGDGTRLSIL.